The subject of this entry is one TCR beta chain. The entry originates in a study of blood T cell repertoires in COVID-19. The V and J ends lost 6 bases and 5 bases, in that order; junction bases with no gene match: 11. The CDR3 length is 15 residues. Germline V gene lookup returns CDR1 MGHDK and CDR2 SYGVNS. Original processing notes: Counts of nucleated cells, estimated from reference gene primer amplification, were obtained. The data were produced by immunoSEQ multiplex PCR, yet TCRdb's version contains in-frame clones alone and is incomplete. The D gene and trimming were derived from the DNA, and the V and J assignments and clone size from that table. This table holds 84,000 or so clones, around 85% found once.

The receptor's source is a man aged 70-80 years with acute or convalescent COVID-19. Sequenced: peripheral blood. The chain recombines TRBV25-1 with TRBJ2-7, with 9 nucleotides matching TRBD1. CDR3 region: CASRRGQGSGDEQYF. The DNA for the CDR3 is TGTGCCAGCAGAAGGGGACAGGGTTCTGGCGACGAGCAGTACTTC.